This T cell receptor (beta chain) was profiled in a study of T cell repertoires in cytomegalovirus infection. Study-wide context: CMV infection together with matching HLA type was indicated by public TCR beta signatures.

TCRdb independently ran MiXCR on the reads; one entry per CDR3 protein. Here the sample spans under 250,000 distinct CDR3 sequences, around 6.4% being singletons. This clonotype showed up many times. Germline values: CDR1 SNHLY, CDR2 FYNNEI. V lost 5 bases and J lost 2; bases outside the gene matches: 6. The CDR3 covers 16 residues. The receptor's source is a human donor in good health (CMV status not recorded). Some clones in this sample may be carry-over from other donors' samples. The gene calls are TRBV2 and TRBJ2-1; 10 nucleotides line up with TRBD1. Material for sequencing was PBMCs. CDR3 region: CASSRAGTGAYNEQFF. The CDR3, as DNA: TGTGCCAGCAGTAGAGCCGGGACAGGGGCCTACAATGAGCAGTTCTTC.